Listed below are T cell receptor beta chains from one sample, sequenced in a study of blood T cell repertoires in COVID-19. Clones were sequenced by immunoSEQ multiplex PCR, and TCRdb holds only the in-frame ones, with some missing. The sample yields approximately 290,000 clones, about nine tenths seen once. The material sequenced was PBMCs or T cells enriched from blood (not recorded which). The receptor source for this set is a woman aged 25 to 39 who had recovered from COVID-19. CDR3s include the opening cysteine and the closing phenylalanine or tryptophan. Fields, in order: clone size, D gene, V gene, J gene, CDR3 protein, CDR3 DNA. D genes are given only for firm matches. Expanded clones get a size class; other rows say once, few or many, or leave the size out.

>once|TRBD1|TRBV9|TRBJ2-7
CASSVVAGGWNEQYF
TGTGCCAGCAGCGTAGTGGCAGGGGGCTGGAACGAGCAGTACTTC
>.|.|TRBV6-5|TRBJ1-5
CASSPTDNNQPQHF
TGTGCCAGCAGTCCTACGGACAACAATCAGCCCCAGCATTTT
>.|TRBD2|TRBV11-2|TRBJ2-1
CASSSSGRAYNEQFF
TGTGCCAGCAGCTCTAGCGGGAGGGCCTACAATGAGCAGTTCTTC
>once|.|TRBV11-2|TRBJ2-2
CASSSNFHTGELFF
TGTGCCAGCAGCTCCAATTTCCACACCGGGGAGCTGTTTTTT
>.|TRBD2|TRBV4-3|TRBJ2-2
CASSQGLAGGPERMGTGELFF
TGCGCCAGCAGCCAAGGACTAGCGGGAGGGCCAGAAAGGATGGGCACCGGGGAGCTGTTTTTT
>.|.|TRBV19|TRBJ2-7
CASRVAGPVYEQYF
TGTGCCAGTAGAGTGGCGGGGCCGGTCTACGAGCAGTACTTC
>.|TRBD2|TRBV5-6|TRBJ2-2
CASSSAGTSNHGELFF
TGTGCCAGCAGCTCCGCCGGGACTAGTAATCACGGGGAGCTGTTTTTT
>.|.|TRBV24-1|TRBJ1-2
CATSLGGNYGYTF
TGTGCCACCAGTTTGGGCGGGAACTATGGCTACACCTTC
>.|.|TRBV12-3/TRBV12-4|TRBJ1-2
CASSLNNGYTF
TGTGCCAGCAGTTTAAATAATGGCTACACCTTC
>.|TRBD1|TRBV27|TRBJ1-6
CASSFRGTGGSYNSPLHF
TGTGCCAGCAGTTTCAGGGGGACAGGGGGCTCCTATAATTCACCCCTCCACTTT